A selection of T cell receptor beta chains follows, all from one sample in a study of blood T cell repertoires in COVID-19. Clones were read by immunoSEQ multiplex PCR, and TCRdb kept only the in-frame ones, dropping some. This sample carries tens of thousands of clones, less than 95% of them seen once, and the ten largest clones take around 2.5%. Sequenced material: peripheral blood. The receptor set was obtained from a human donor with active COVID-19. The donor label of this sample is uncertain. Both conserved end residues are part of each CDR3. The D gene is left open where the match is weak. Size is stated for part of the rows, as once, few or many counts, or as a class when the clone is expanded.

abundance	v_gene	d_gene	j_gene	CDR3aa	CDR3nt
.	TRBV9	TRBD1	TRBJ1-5	CASSTGTGRQPQHF	TGTGCCAGCAGCACCGGGACAGGGCGGCAGCCCCAGCATTTT
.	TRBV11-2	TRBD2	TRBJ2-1	CASSSSGRGNEQFF	TGTGCCAGCAGCTCATCCGGGAGGGGCAATGAGCAGTTCTTC
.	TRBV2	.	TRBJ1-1	CASSVQTEAFF	TGTGCCAGCAGTGTGCAGACTGAAGCTTTCTTT
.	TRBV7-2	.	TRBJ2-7	CASSLVEGEQYF	TGTGCCAGCAGCTTAGTTGAGGGAGAGCAGTACTTC
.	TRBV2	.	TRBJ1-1	CASGGASGTEAFF	TGTGCCAGCGGCGGGGCCAGTGGGACTGAAGCTTTCTTT
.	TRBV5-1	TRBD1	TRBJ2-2	CASTKRGTGVTGELFF	TGCGCCAGCACCAAAAGGGGGACAGGCGTGACCGGGGAGCTGTTTTTT
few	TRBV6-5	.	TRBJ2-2	CASSSRTVANTGELFF	TGTGCCAGCAGTTCCCGGACAGTTGCGAACACCGGGGAGCTGTTTTTT
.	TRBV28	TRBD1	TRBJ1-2	CASFSRGRTFGYTF	TGTGCCAGTTTTTCCAGGGGGCGGACGTTCGGCTACACCTTC
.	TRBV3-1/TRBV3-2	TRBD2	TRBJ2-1	CASSPTLWGTSAPKEQFF	TGTGCCAGCAGCCCAACCCTGTGGGGGACTAGCGCCCCAAAAGAGCAGTTCTTC
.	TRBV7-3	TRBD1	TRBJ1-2	CASSLASGGNYGYTF	TGTGCCAGCAGCCTCGCCTCAGGGGGGAACTATGGCTACACCTTC
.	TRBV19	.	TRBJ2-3	CASSISTGLGDTQYF	TGTGCCAGTAGTATTAGTACAGGGCTGGGAGATACGCAGTATTTT
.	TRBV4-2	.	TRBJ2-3	CASSQAGRGVMTDTQYF	TGTGCCAGCAGCCAAGCCGGCAGGGGGGTTATGACAGATACGCAGTATTTT
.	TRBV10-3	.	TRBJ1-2	CAITGTREYGYTF	TGTGCCATCACAGGTACCCGGGAGTATGGCTACACCTTC
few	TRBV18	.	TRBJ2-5	CASSLGLEETQYF	TGTGCCAGCTCACTCGGACTGGAGGAGACCCAGTACTTC
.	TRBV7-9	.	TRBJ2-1	CASSTGNYNEQFF	TGTGCCAGCAGCACCGGGAACTACAATGAGCAGTTCTTC
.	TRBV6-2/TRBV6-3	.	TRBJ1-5	CASSYSRQGPLTNQPQHF	TGTGCCAGCAGTTACTCGAGGCAGGGGCCGCTTACAAATCAGCCCCAGCATTTT
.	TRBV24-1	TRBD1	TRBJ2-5	CATSDPGQGEETQYF	TGTGCCACCAGTGACCCGGGACAGGGGGAAGAGACCCAGTACTTC
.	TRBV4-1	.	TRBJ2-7	CASSHQKRDGSSYEQYF	TGCGCCAGCAGCCACCAAAAACGGGACGGGAGCTCCTACGAGCAGTACTTC
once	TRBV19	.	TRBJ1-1	CASRRVGGTEAFF	TGTGCCAGTAGACGAGTAGGGGGCACTGAAGCTTTCTTT
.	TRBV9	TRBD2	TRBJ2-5	CASSVRGLAGEETQYF	TGTGCCAGCAGCGTCAGGGGGCTAGCGGGAGAAGAGACCCAGTACTTC
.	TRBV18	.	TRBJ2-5	CASSPPGGRDQETQYF	TGTGCCAGCTCACCACCGGGAGGCAGGGATCAAGAGACCCAGTACTTC
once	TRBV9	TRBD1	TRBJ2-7	CASSVGTGQGVNEQYF	TGTGCCAGCAGCGTCGGGACCGGACAGGGGGTCAACGAGCAGTACTTC
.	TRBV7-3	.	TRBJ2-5	CASSLNGGAGETQYF	TGTGCCAGCAGCTTAAACGGCGGGGCGGGAGAGACCCAGTACTTC
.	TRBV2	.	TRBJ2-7	CASSETYEQYF	TGTGCCAGCTCCGAGACCTACGAGCAGTACTTC
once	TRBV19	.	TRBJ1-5	CASSISGQYGNQPQHF	TGTGCCAGTAGTATTAGTGGACAATACGGGAATCAGCCCCAGCATTTT
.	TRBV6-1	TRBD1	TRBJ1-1	CASSERTGGRGAFF	TGTGCCAGCAGTGAAAGGACAGGGGGGAGAGGAGCTTTCTTT
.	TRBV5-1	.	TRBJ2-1	CASSFSAGSYNEQFF	TGCGCCAGCAGCTTCTCGGCGGGCTCCTACAATGAGCAGTTCTTC
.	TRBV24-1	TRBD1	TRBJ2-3	CATSEGQASTDTQYF	TGTGCCACCAGTGAGGGACAGGCGAGCACAGATACGCAGTATTTT
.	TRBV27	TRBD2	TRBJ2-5	CASSFYLAGKETQYF	TGTGCCAGCAGTTTTTATTTAGCGGGGAAAGAGACCCAGTACTTC
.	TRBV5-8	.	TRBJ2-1	CASSLGAGIDYNEQFF	TGTGCCAGCAGCCTGGGGGCAGGGATTGACTACAATGAGCAGTTCTTC
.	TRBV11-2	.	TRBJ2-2	CASSLDFRGADTGELFF	TGTGCCAGCAGCTTAGATTTCCGGGGGGCGGACACCGGGGAGCTGTTTTTT
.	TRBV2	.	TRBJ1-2	CASRPTPGGYTF	TGTGCCAGCAGGCCGACTCCGGGGGGCTACACCTTC
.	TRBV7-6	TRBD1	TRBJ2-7	CASSLVAGGTYEQYF	TGTGCCAGCAGCTTAGTAGCAGGGGGAACCTACGAGCAGTACTTC
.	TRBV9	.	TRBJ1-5	CASARGDGNQPQHF	TGTGCCAGCGCCCGGGGGGACGGCAATCAGCCCCAGCATTTT
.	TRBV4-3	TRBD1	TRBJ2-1	CASSPLGTGRYNEQFF	TGCGCCAGCAGCCCCTTGGGGACAGGGCGGTACAATGAGCAGTTCTTC
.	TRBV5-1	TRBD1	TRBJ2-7	CASSSVTGGYEQYF	TGCGCCAGCAGCTCGGTGACAGGGGGCTACGAGCAGTACTTC
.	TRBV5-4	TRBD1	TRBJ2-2	CASSAGTGGPGGELFF	TGTGCCAGCAGCGCAGGGACAGGGGGCCCAGGGGGGGAGCTGTTTTTT
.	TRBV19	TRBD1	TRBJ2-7	CATLSVQGKYEQYF	TGTGCCACCCTCTCAGTACAGGGGAAATACGAGCAGTACTTC
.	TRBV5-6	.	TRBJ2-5	CASSLPLRQETQYF	TGTGCCAGCAGCTTGCCACTCAGGCAAGAGACCCAGTACTTC
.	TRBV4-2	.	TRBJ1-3	CASSQTTSSGNTIYF	TGTGCCAGCAGCCAAACTACGAGCTCTGGAAACACCATATATTTT
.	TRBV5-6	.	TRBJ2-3	CASSPPPWRATDTQYF	TGTGCCAGCAGCCCTCCCCCTTGGAGGGCCACAGATACGCAGTATTTT
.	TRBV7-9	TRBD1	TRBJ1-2	CASSLVTGALGFDYGYTF	TGTGCCAGCAGCTTAGTCACAGGGGCCCTGGGATTTGACTATGGCTACACCTTC